The rows below give T cell receptor beta chains drawn from one sample of a study of T cells in Graves' hyperthyroidism and ophthalmopathy. TCRdb reprocessed the multiplex PCR reads with MiXCR, giving one entry per CDR3 protein. The sample yields about 300,000 distinct CDR3 sequences, roughly 20% seen once. The sequenced sample was blood. The receptors were gathered from a man between 45 and 60 years old with Graves' ophthalmopathy. CDR3s include the opening cysteine and the closing phenylalanine or tryptophan. A D gene is named only where the DNA matches it firmly. A row's size may be missing; if present it is once, few, many or a size class.

j_call,v_call,d_call,clone_size,cdr3_aa,cdr3_nt
TRBJ2-7,TRBV5-1,NA,many,CASGNKAPYEQYF,TGCGCCAGCGGCAATAAAGCGCCCTACGAGCAGTACTTC
TRBJ2-7,TRBV6-1,TRBD2,NA,CASSKAGPSYEQYF,TGTGCCAGCAGTAAAGCGGGGCCCTCCTACGAGCAGTACTTC
TRBJ1-1,TRBV29-1,TRBD1,NA,CSATGTGGLTEAFF,TGCAGCGCCACCGGGACAGGGGGCCTCACTGAAGCTTTCTTT
TRBJ2-1,TRBV2,TRBD2,hyperexpanded,CASSELAGGRSSYNEQFF,TGTGCCAGCAGTGAACTAGCGGGAGGGCGGAGCTCCTACAATGAGCAGTTCTTC
TRBJ2-1,TRBV19,NA,NA,CASSLRVAAYSHNEQFF,TGTGCCAGTAGTCTTCGAGTAGCGGCCTACAGTCACAATGAGCAGTTCTTC
TRBJ2-2,TRBV6-1,TRBD2,many,CASSSAGLAENTGELFF,TGTGCCAGCAGTTCCGCTGGACTAGCGGAGAACACCGGGGAGCTGTTTTTT
TRBJ2-2,TRBV19,TRBD1,NA,CASSIGDRGDTGELFF,TGTGCCAGTAGTATTGGGGACAGGGGTGACACCGGGGAGCTGTTTTTT
TRBJ2-5,TRBV7-3,NA,NA,CASSPWSAETQYF,TGTGCCAGCAGCCCCTGGTCGGCCGAGACCCAGTACTTC
TRBJ2-1,TRBV28,TRBD2,few,CASSAVAGMDEQFF,TGTGCCAGCAGTGCCGTAGCGGGAATGGATGAGCAGTTCTTC
TRBJ2-7,TRBV5-4,TRBD1,few,CASSPRDRDYEQYF,TGTGCCAGCAGCCCCCGGGACAGGGACTACGAGCAGTACTTC
TRBJ2-7,TRBV5-1,TRBD2,few,CASRHSGTSGRAYEQYF,TGTGCCAGCAGGCATTCAGGGACTAGCGGGAGGGCGTACGAGCAGTACTTC
TRBJ1-1,TRBV28,NA,many,CASSFKVNTEAFF,TGTGCCAGCAGTTTTAAAGTGAACACTGAAGCTTTCTTT
TRBJ2-2,TRBV27,NA,few,CASAPGWGGELFF,TGTGCCAGCGCCCCAGGGTGGGGCGGGGAGCTGTTTTTT
TRBJ2-1,TRBV6-1,NA,many,CASSEVPPPSYNEQFF,TGTGCCAGCAGTGAAGTCCCCCCTCCCTCCTACAATGAGCAGTTCTTC
TRBJ1-1,TRBV7-9,NA,many,CASSFGGNTEAFF,TGTGCCAGCAGCTTTGGGGGGAACACTGAAGCTTTCTTT
TRBJ2-7,TRBV3-1,TRBD2,many,CASSQDSSGAYEQYF,TGTGCCAGCAGCCAAGACTCTAGCGGGGCATACGAGCAGTACTTC
TRBJ2-7,TRBV5-1,TRBD1,many,CASSLAGQGISYEQYF,TGCGCCAGCAGCTTGGCGGGACAGGGTATCTCCTACGAGCAGTACTTC
TRBJ2-3,TRBV7-9,TRBD2,few,CASSLLLAGATDTQYF,TGTGCCAGCAGCTTATTACTAGCGGGCGCCACAGATACGCAGTATTTT
TRBJ1-1,TRBV28,NA,many,CASSTPTANTEAFF,TGTGCCAGCAGTACCCCGACAGCGAACACTGAAGCTTTCTTT
TRBJ2-7,TRBV30,TRBD2,NA,CAWSGRGTSGSYEQYF,TGTGCCTGGAGTGGAAGGGGAACTAGCGGGAGCTACGAGCAGTACTTC
TRBJ2-2,TRBV28,TRBD1,NA,CASSIRTGGNTGELFF,TGTGCCAGCAGCATTCGGACAGGGGGGAACACCGGGGAGCTGTTTTTT
TRBJ2-2,TRBV18,NA,NA,CASSPHPDGELFF,TGTGCCAGCTCACCCCACCCGGACGGGGAGCTGTTTTTT